This is a list of T cell receptor beta chains from one sample in a study of blood T cell repertoires in COVID-19. The assay was immunoSEQ multiplex PCR, and TCRdb's table has in-frame clones only and misses some. The table lists about 200,000 clones, around 83% of them singletons. Sequenced input: peripheral blood. These receptors were obtained from a woman aged 45-60 years with COVID-19, enrolled during active disease. Both conserved end residues are part of each CDR3. A D gene is named only where the DNA matches it firmly. Clone size appears in some rows only: once, few, many, or a class for an expanded clone.

d_call: TRBD1; clone_size: few; cdr3_length: 13; v_call: TRBV2; j_call: TRBJ2-7; cdr3_aa: CASSGDRAYEQYF; cdr3_nt: TGTGCCAGCAGTGGGGACAGGGCCTACGAGCAGTACTTC
d_call: TRBD1; clone_size: -; cdr3_length: 19; v_call: TRBV7-8; j_call: TRBJ1-5; cdr3_aa: CASSARGQGARWSNQPQHF; cdr3_nt: TGTGCCAGCAGCGCGAGGGGACAGGGGGCACGTTGGAGCAATCAGCCCCAGCATTTT
d_call: -; clone_size: -; cdr3_length: 20; v_call: TRBV3-1/TRBV3-2; j_call: TRBJ2-1; cdr3_aa: CASSQDRFRAAGLNYNEQFF; cdr3_nt: TGTGCCAGCAGCCAAGATAGGTTTCGTGCGGCGGGGCTGAACTACAATGAGCAGTTCTTC
d_call: TRBD1; clone_size: once; cdr3_length: 12; v_call: TRBV25-1; j_call: TRBJ2-7; cdr3_aa: CATAQGAYEQYF; cdr3_nt: TGTGCCACGGCACAGGGGGCATACGAGCAGTACTTC
d_call: TRBD2; clone_size: -; cdr3_length: 15; v_call: TRBV27; j_call: TRBJ2-7; cdr3_aa: CASSLAGAPLYEQYF; cdr3_nt: TGTGCCAGCAGCCTAGCGGGGGCCCCACTCTACGAGCAGTACTTC
d_call: -; clone_size: few; cdr3_length: 15; v_call: TRBV6-2/TRBV6-3; j_call: TRBJ1-1; cdr3_aa: CASSLTSPRTVEAFF; cdr3_nt: TGTGCCAGCAGTCTAACCTCCCCCAGGACAGTTGAAGCTTTCTTT
d_call: TRBD1; clone_size: -; cdr3_length: 12; v_call: TRBV2; j_call: TRBJ1-2; cdr3_aa: CASATGGYGYTF; cdr3_nt: TGTGCCAGCGCGACAGGGGGTTATGGCTACACCTTC
d_call: -; clone_size: -; cdr3_length: 11; v_call: TRBV6-6; j_call: TRBJ2-2; cdr3_aa: CASSSGGELFF; cdr3_nt: TGTGCCAGCAGTTCGGGCGGGGAGCTGTTTTTT
d_call: -; clone_size: -; cdr3_length: 11; v_call: TRBV2; j_call: TRBJ2-1; cdr3_aa: CASSPNNEQFF; cdr3_nt: TGTGCCAGCAGTCCCAACAATGAGCAGTTCTTC
d_call: -; clone_size: few; cdr3_length: 13; v_call: TRBV12-3/TRBV12-4; j_call: TRBJ2-5; cdr3_aa: CASTSWGRETQYF; cdr3_nt: TGTGCCAGCACCTCCTGGGGCAGGGAGACCCAGTACTTC
d_call: TRBD1; clone_size: -; cdr3_length: 20; v_call: TRBV14; j_call: TRBJ2-2; cdr3_aa: CASSQEPNSGTARKTGELFF; cdr3_nt: TGTGCCAGCAGCCAAGAGCCCAATTCAGGGACAGCTCGAAAGACCGGGGAGCTGTTTTTT
d_call: TRBD1; clone_size: few; cdr3_length: 14; v_call: TRBV4-1; j_call: TRBJ1-2; cdr3_aa: CASSLQQGADGYTF; cdr3_nt: TGCGCCAGCAGCCTACAACAGGGGGCGGATGGCTACACCTTC
d_call: TRBD1; clone_size: -; cdr3_length: 15; v_call: TRBV11-3; j_call: TRBJ2-1; cdr3_aa: CASSPAGQGYNEQFF; cdr3_nt: TGTGCCAGCAGCCCAGCGGGACAGGGGTATAATGAGCAGTTCTTC
d_call: TRBD2; clone_size: -; cdr3_length: 15; v_call: TRBV19; j_call: TRBJ2-1; cdr3_aa: CASSISGTSWNEQFF; cdr3_nt: TGTGCCAGTAGTATAAGTGGGACTAGTTGGAATGAGCAGTTCTTC
d_call: -; clone_size: -; cdr3_length: 15; v_call: TRBV11-2; j_call: TRBJ2-6; cdr3_aa: CASSSGASGANVLTF; cdr3_nt: TGTGCCAGCAGCTCAGGGGCGTCTGGGGCCAACGTCCTGACTTTC
d_call: -; clone_size: -; cdr3_length: 22; v_call: TRBV3-1/TRBV3-2; j_call: TRBJ2-1; cdr3_aa: CASSQGPRQASFTSTSYNEQFF; cdr3_nt: TGTGCCAGCAGCCAAGGTCCAAGGCAGGCGTCTTTCACCTCCACGTCTTACAATGAGCAGTTCTTC
d_call: -; clone_size: -; cdr3_length: 14; v_call: TRBV27; j_call: TRBJ2-1; cdr3_aa: CASKRGASYNEQFF; cdr3_nt: TGTGCCAGCAAACGGGGGGCCTCCTACAATGAGCAGTTCTTC
d_call: TRBD1; clone_size: -; cdr3_length: 16; v_call: TRBV14; j_call: TRBJ2-2; cdr3_aa: CASSRTGGFNTGELFF; cdr3_nt: TGTGCCAGCAGCCGGACAGGGGGCTTTAACACCGGGGAGCTGTTTTTT
d_call: TRBD1; clone_size: -; cdr3_length: 15; v_call: TRBV7-9; j_call: TRBJ1-1; cdr3_aa: CASSFLQGLRTEAFF; cdr3_nt: TGTGCCAGCAGCTTCTTACAGGGGCTGAGGACTGAAGCTTTCTTT
d_call: -; clone_size: -; cdr3_length: 13; v_call: TRBV6-5; j_call: TRBJ1-2; cdr3_aa: CASSYDRLYGYTF; cdr3_nt: TGTGCCAGCAGTTACGACAGGCTGTATGGCTACACCTTC
d_call: -; clone_size: -; cdr3_length: 13; v_call: TRBV3-1/TRBV3-2; j_call: TRBJ2-2; cdr3_aa: CASSPFPTGELFF; cdr3_nt: TGTGCCAGCAGCCCCTTCCCCACCGGGGAGCTGTTTTTT
d_call: TRBD1; clone_size: -; cdr3_length: 12; v_call: TRBV2; j_call: TRBJ1-5; cdr3_aa: CASSAGGQPQHF; cdr3_nt: TGTGCCAGCAGCGCAGGGGGTCAGCCCCAGCATTTT
d_call: TRBD1; clone_size: -; cdr3_length: 15; v_call: TRBV3-1/TRBV3-2; j_call: TRBJ1-2; cdr3_aa: CASSQSHRGRHGYTF; cdr3_nt: TGTGCCAGCAGCCAATCGCACAGGGGGCGGCATGGCTACACCTTC
d_call: -; clone_size: -; cdr3_length: 13; v_call: TRBV11-3; j_call: TRBJ1-2; cdr3_aa: CASSLVVGDGYTF; cdr3_nt: TGTGCCAGCAGCTTAGTCGTAGGGGATGGCTACACCTTC
d_call: TRBD1; clone_size: -; cdr3_length: 19; v_call: TRBV7-8; j_call: TRBJ2-5; cdr3_aa: CASSLDARLGRGLEETQYF; cdr3_nt: TGTGCCAGCAGCTTAGATGCTCGGCTGGGCAGGGGGCTTGAGGAGACCCAGTACTTC
d_call: TRBD2; clone_size: once; cdr3_length: 15; v_call: TRBV19; j_call: TRBJ2-1; cdr3_aa: CASSIFGGAGDEQFF; cdr3_nt: TGTGCCAGTAGCATATTCGGGGGGGCCGGGGATGAGCAGTTCTTC
d_call: -; clone_size: -; cdr3_length: 15; v_call: TRBV28; j_call: TRBJ2-2; cdr3_aa: CASSLRALSAGELFF; cdr3_nt: TGTGCCAGCAGTTTGAGGGCTTTAAGTGCCGGGGAGCTGTTTTTT
d_call: -; clone_size: -; cdr3_length: 15; v_call: TRBV10-3; j_call: TRBJ2-4; cdr3_aa: CAISRGSLAKNIQYF; cdr3_nt: TGTGCCATCAGCCGGGGATCCCTAGCCAAAAACATTCAGTACTTC
d_call: TRBD1; clone_size: -; cdr3_length: 13; v_call: TRBV11-2; j_call: TRBJ1-2; cdr3_aa: CASTARQGFGYTF; cdr3_nt: TGTGCCAGCACCGCCCGACAGGGGTTTGGCTACACCTTC
d_call: -; clone_size: once; cdr3_length: 19; v_call: TRBV11-2; j_call: TRBJ1-6; cdr3_aa: CASSPGGEGLNSYNSPLHF; cdr3_nt: TGTGCCAGCAGCCCGGGGGGGGAGGGGCTAAACTCCTATAATTCACCCCTCCACTTT
d_call: TRBD2; clone_size: few; cdr3_length: 15; v_call: TRBV3-1/TRBV3-2; j_call: TRBJ2-1; cdr3_aa: CASSPGTSGGVKQFF; cdr3_nt: TGTGCCAGCAGCCCAGGGACTAGCGGGGGGGTGAAACAGTTCTTC
d_call: -; clone_size: -; cdr3_length: 16; v_call: TRBV5-8; j_call: TRBJ1-1; cdr3_aa: CASSFRDTLLNTEAFF; cdr3_nt: TGTGCCAGCAGCTTCCGGGACACCCTTCTGAACACTGAAGCTTTCTTT
d_call: TRBD1; clone_size: -; cdr3_length: 15; v_call: TRBV9; j_call: TRBJ2-1; cdr3_aa: CASSSGTGFGNEQFF; cdr3_nt: TGTGCCAGCAGCTCCGGGACAGGGTTTGGCAATGAGCAGTTCTTC
d_call: -; clone_size: once; cdr3_length: 15; v_call: TRBV7-2; j_call: TRBJ1-1; cdr3_aa: CASSGTGFGDTEAFF; cdr3_nt: TGTGCCAGCAGCGGTACAGGGTTTGGGGACACTGAAGCTTTCTTT
d_call: TRBD2; clone_size: -; cdr3_length: 14; v_call: TRBV5-8; j_call: TRBJ2-1; cdr3_aa: CASLGLAGYNEQFF; cdr3_nt: TGTGCCAGCTTGGGACTAGCGGGGTACAATGAGCAGTTCTTC
d_call: -; clone_size: -; cdr3_length: 14; v_call: TRBV3-1/TRBV3-2; j_call: TRBJ2-3; cdr3_aa: CASSARYSGNTQYF; cdr3_nt: TGTGCCAGCAGCGCCCGTTACTCGGGGAATACGCAGTATTTT
d_call: TRBD1; clone_size: many; cdr3_length: 14; v_call: TRBV28; j_call: TRBJ1-2; cdr3_aa: CASSPAGTGDGYTF; cdr3_nt: TGTGCCAGCAGCCCTGCCGGGACAGGGGATGGCTACACCTTC
d_call: TRBD2; clone_size: -; cdr3_length: 13; v_call: TRBV27; j_call: TRBJ2-1; cdr3_aa: CASGWRGDNEQFF; cdr3_nt: TGTGCCAGCGGCTGGCGGGGGGACAATGAGCAGTTCTTC